The clone carrying this TCR beta chain turned up a few times. This record belongs to a study of T-cell reconstitution after alpha-beta-depleted transplantation in children. The TCRbeta library was prepared with unique molecular identifiers. TCRdb re-called the PCR reads through MiXCR, storing one row per CDR3 protein. The sample includes roughly 300,000 distinct CDR3 sequences, 9.5% to 10% of them seen just once. The V end was cut by 0 bases, the J end by 1 base, with 13 bases between. The CDR3 covers 15 residues. Germline-derived CDR1 and CDR2 are DFQATT and SNEGSKA (reference sequence). This receptor was obtained from a human donor who donated a stem cell graft to a child with SCID. The V call is TRBV20-1, the J call TRBJ2-7; a weak D match, TRBD2 (5 bases). This specimen consisted of PBMCs from the stem cell graft donor, obtained from the stem cell graft. CDR3 residues: CSARDSLAGSYEQYF. CDR3 nucleotide sequence: TGCAGTGCTAGAGATAGTCTAGCCGGTTCCTACGAGCAGTACTTC.